Each of the 16 T cell receptor beta chains below was sequenced from the same sample in a study of cytomegalovirus exposure and HLA in healthy donors. Researchers ran the PCR with 60 Vbeta and 13 Jbeta primers. Sequenced by immunoSEQ multiplex PCR; TCRdb stores in-frame clones only, minus some. Here the sample spans about 190,000 clones, over 60% being singletons. Specimen: PBMCs. All receptors derive from a man aged 25 to 40 in good health and CMV-seropositive.

The chain carries TRBV7-3 and TRBJ2-1; 8 nucleotides line up with TRBD1. This CDR3 is built from 15 residues. V lost 5 bases, J lost 7 bases, and 10 bases stayed unmatched. Germline CDR1 SGHTA, CDR2 FQGTGA. The CDR3: CASSTGTGIWNEQFF. The CDR3 DNA is TGTGCCAGCAGCACAGGGACAGGCATTTGGAATGAGCAGTTCTTC.

This clone has only one observation. V is TRBV10-3 and J is TRBJ2-4; TRBD1 agrees at 9 bases. Per germline, CDR1 ENHRY and CDR2 SYGVKD. The junction had 4 bases not matched to a gene; V was cut back by 6 bases and J by 7 bases. The CDR3 totals 13 residues. The CDR3 loop is CAIRPQGANIQYF. The CDR3, as DNA: TGTGCCATCAGGCCACAGGGGGCGAACATTCAGTACTTC.

This sequence joins TRBV19 and TRBJ2-7; 11 positions agree with TRBD2. V shed 6 bases, J shed 0 bases, and the junction held 10 bases outside the gene matches. The CDR3 is 17 residues long. The germline CDR1 and CDR2 sequences are LNHDA and SQIVND (reference sequence). The CDR3 DNA follows: TGTGCCAGTAGCGGGACCGGGACTAGCGGACGCTCCTACGAGCAGTACTTC. It is translated as CASSGTGTSGRSYEQYF.

V is TRBV30 and J is TRBJ2-3, with TRBD2 matching 10 bases. Looked up from germline, CDR1 is GTSNPN and CDR2 is SVGIG (reference sequence). The CDR3 runs 15 residues. V gave up 0 bases and J gave up 4 bases; unmatched junction bases: 4. The CDR3 DNA reads TGTGCCTGGAGTGTATGGACTAGCGGCGCAGATACGCAGTATTTT. Protein product: CAWSVWTSGADTQYF.

The genes are TRBV7-3 and TRBJ2-3; 10 bases line up with TRBD2. This CDR3 has 15 residues. The germline CDR1 and CDR2 sequences are SGHTA and FQGTGA. The V and J ends lost 2 bases and 5 bases, in that order; junction bases with no gene match: 4. The CDR3 nucleotides read TGTGCCAGCAGCTTACAAGCGGGGGGGCAAGATACGCAGTATTTT. Translated, it gives CASSLQAGGQDTQYF.

This chain connects TRBV1 to TRBJ2-3; the table gives TRBD2 as D, unverified against the DNA. TRBV1 is a pseudogene segment. This CDR3 contains 16 residues. This CDR3 is CTSSAGTSGRTDTQYF. The CDR3 DNA sequence: TGCACCAGCAGCGCAGGGACTAGCGGTCGCACAGATACGCAGTATTTT.

The V and J genes are TRBV6-5 and TRBJ1-1, with D possibly matching TRBD1 (6 bases). CDR1 and CDR2 (germline): MNHEY, SVGAGI. The V end lost 6 bases, the J end lost 7 bases, and 18 bases lay between the germline ends. The CDR3 is 14 amino acids. In DNA form, the CDR3 reads TGTGCCAGCAGCCCATTGGGGGCGATCAATGAAGCTTTCTTT. Residues: CASSPLGAINEAFF.

The chain couples TRBV5-8 to TRBJ1-5, with 7 bases aligning to TRBD1. Losses at the gene ends were 4 bases for V and 7 bases for J; bases not matched to a gene: 11. CDR1 and CDR2 from the germline V gene are SGHTS and YDEGEE. The CDR3 totals 15 residues. The CDR3 bases are TGTGCCAGCAGCGCACGGGACAGATATGAACAGCCCCAGCATTTT. Protein sequence: CASSARDRYEQPQHF.

J is TRBJ2-7 and V is TRBV5-1; 12 bases agree with TRBD2. Trimming took 4 bases from V and 2 from J; bases not matched to a gene: 7. The CDR3 is 16 residues long. Germline V CDR1 and CDR2: SGHRS, YFSETQ. The CDR3 region is CASSATLAGGTYEQYF. The DNA for the CDR3 is TGCGCCAGCAGCGCGACACTAGCGGGGGGTACCTACGAGCAGTACTTC.

In nucleotides, the CDR3 is TGCGCCAGCAGCTTCGTACAGGGATCTATCGGGGAGCTGTTTTTT. Translated: CASSFVQGSIGELFF. The gene calls are TRBV5-1 and TRBJ2-2; D is perhaps TRBD1 (6 bases). The CDR3 runs to 15 residues. Germline V CDR1 and CDR2: SGHRS, YFSETQ. V lost 2 bases to trimming and J lost 7 bases, with 15 bases between them.

The chain is built from TRBV5-1 and TRBJ2-5; 10 positions match TRBD1. Trimming took 3 bases from V and 5 from J; bases not matched to a gene: 4. CDR1 and CDR2 (germline): SGHRS, YFSETQ. The CDR3 contains 14 residues. This CDR3 is CASSSGQGWETQYF. The CDR3 DNA is TGCGCCAGCAGCTCGGGACAGGGGTGGGAGACCCAGTACTTC.

The V gene is TRBV5-4, the J gene TRBJ1-4, with 7 bases fitting TRBD1. Trimming took 4 bases from V and 12 from J; bases not matched to a gene: 15. CDR1 and CDR2 (germline): SGHNT, YYREEE (reference sequence). CDR3 size: 15 residues. CDR3: CASSAGTASPSELFF. CDR3 bases: TGTGCCAGCAGCGCTGGGACAGCCTCTCCCAGCGAACTGTTTTTT.

The chain combines TRBV7-2 with TRBJ1-2, with D hard to call. Per the germline V gene, CDR1 is SGHTA and CDR2 is FQGNSA. V was trimmed by 5 bases and J by 8 bases, leaving 18 bases between them. The CDR3 is made up of 14 amino acids. The CDR3, as DNA: TGTGCCAGCAGCCTTCTTATGACCCCGGGAGGCTACACCTTC. As protein: CASSLLMTPGGYTF.

In this sample, this clone turned up a few times. The chain employs TRBV10-3 and TRBJ2-7; 8 nucleotides match TRBD1. This CDR3 region has 14 residues. Losses at the gene ends were 4 bases for V and 2 bases for J; bases not matched to a gene: 4. Germline lookup yields CDR1 ENHRY and CDR2 SYGVKD. The CDR3 region is CAISAGTGPYEQYF. The CDR3 DNA reads as TGTGCCATCAGTGCCGGGACAGGTCCCTACGAGCAGTACTTC.

This clone was seen a handful of times. The rearrangement links TRBV7-6 to TRBJ2-7; 9 positions match TRBD2. CDR3 length equals 17 residues. V was clipped by 5 bases and J by 0 bases; unmatched bases: 11. CDR1 SGHVS and CDR2 FNYEAQ come from the germline V gene. The CDR3 DNA sequence: TGTGCCAGCAGCCATCAGGCGGGAGGGCTAAGCTCCTACGAGCAGTACTTC. This encodes CASSHQAGGLSSYEQYF.

A single count supports this clone. V and J are TRBV7-8 and TRBJ1-5; 7 bases fit TRBD1. This CDR3 has 14 residues. Germline values: CDR1 SGHVS, CDR2 FQNEAQ. Trimming took 5 bases from V and 2 from J; bases not matched to a gene: 3. The CDR3: CASSDTGGNQPQHF. In nucleotides, the CDR3 is TGTGCCAGCAGCGATACAGGGGGCAATCAGCCCCAGCATTTT.